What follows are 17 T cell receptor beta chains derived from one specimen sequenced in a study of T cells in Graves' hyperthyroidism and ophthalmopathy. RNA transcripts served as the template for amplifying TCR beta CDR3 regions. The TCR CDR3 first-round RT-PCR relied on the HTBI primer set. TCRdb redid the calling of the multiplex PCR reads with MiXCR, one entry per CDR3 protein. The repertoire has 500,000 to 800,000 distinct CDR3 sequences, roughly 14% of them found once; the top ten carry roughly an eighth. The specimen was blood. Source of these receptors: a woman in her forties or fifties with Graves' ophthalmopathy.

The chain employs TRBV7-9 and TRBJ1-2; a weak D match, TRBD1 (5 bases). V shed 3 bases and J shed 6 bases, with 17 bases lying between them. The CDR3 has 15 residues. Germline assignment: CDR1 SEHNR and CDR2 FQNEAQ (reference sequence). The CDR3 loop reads CASSLAGRAYDGYTF. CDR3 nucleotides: TGTGCCAGCAGCTTGGCAGGGCGGGCTTATGATGGCTACACCTTC.

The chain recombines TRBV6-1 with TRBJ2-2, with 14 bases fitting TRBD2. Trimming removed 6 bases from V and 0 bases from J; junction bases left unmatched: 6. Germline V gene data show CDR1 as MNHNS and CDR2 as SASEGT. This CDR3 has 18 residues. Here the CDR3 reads CASSPTGLAGANTGELFF. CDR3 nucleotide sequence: TGTGCCAGCAGCCCCACGGGACTAGCGGGAGCGAACACCGGGGAGCTGTTTTTT.

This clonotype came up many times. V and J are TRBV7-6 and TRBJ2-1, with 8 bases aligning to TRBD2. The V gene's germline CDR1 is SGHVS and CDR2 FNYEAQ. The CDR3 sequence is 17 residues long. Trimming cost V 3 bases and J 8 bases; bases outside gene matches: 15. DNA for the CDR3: TGTGCCAGCAGCTTTAGGGGCGGACTAGCAGCTCAGGATGAGCAGTTCTTC. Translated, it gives CASSFRGGLAAQDEQFF. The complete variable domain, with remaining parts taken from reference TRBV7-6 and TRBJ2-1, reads GAGVSQSPRYKVTKRGQDVALRCDPISGHVSLYWYRQALGQGPEFLTYFNYEAQQDKSGLPNDRFSAERPEGSISTLTIQRTEQRDSAMYRCASSFRGGLAAQDEQFFGPGTRLTVL.

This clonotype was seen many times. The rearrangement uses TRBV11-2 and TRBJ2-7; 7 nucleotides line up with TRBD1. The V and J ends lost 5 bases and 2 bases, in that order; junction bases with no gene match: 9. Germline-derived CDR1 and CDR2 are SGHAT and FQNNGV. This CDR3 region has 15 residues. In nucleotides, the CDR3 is TGTGCCAGCAGCATTAACAGGGGTAAGCCCTACGAGCAGTACTTC. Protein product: CASSINRGKPYEQYF.

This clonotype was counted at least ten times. The CDR3 coding sequence is TGTGCCAGCAGCTTAGGAGGGACAGCAAGGGAAAAACTGTTTTTT. Protein product: CASSLGGTAREKLFF. The chain combines TRBV7-8 with TRBJ1-4; TRBD1 aligns across 7 bases. Germline assignment: CDR1 SGHVS and CDR2 FQNEAQ. With V trimmed by 1 base and J by 8 bases, 7 bases remained unmatched. The CDR3 has 15 amino acids.

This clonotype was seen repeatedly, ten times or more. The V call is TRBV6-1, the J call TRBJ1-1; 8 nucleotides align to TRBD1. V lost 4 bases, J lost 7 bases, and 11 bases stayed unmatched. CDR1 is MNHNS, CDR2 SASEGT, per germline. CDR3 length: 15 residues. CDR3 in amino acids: CASSAQGTGGVEAFF. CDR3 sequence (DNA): TGTGCCAGCAGTGCCCAAGGGACAGGAGGCGTTGAAGCTTTCTTT.

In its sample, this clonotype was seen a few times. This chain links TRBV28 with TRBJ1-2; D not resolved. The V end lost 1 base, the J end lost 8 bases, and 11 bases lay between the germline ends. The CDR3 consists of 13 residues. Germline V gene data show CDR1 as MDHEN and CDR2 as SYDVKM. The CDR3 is CASSLFGLWGYTF. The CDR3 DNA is TGTGCCAGCAGTTTATTTGGGCTCTGGGGCTACACCTTC.

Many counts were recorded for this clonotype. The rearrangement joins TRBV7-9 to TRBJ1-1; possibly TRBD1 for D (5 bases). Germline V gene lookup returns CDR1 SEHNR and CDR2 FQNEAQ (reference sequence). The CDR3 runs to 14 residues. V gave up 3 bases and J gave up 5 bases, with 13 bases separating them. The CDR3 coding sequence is TGTGCCAGCAGCTTCGGGGCCGGTGGAACTGAAGCTTTCTTT. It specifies CASSFGAGGTEAFF.

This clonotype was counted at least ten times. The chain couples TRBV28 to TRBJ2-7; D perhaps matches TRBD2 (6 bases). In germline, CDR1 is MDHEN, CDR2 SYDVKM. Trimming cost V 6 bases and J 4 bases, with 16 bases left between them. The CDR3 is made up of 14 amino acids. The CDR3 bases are TGTGCCAGCAGCCACTCGGGACTCAGATACGAGCAGTACTTC. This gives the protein CASSHSGLRYEQYF.

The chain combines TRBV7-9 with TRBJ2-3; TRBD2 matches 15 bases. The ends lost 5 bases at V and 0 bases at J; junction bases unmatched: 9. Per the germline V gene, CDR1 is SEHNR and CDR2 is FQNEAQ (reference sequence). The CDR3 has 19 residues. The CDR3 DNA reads TGTGCCAGCAGCCCCGACCGGACTAGCGGGAGGGATAGCACAGATACGCAGTATTTT. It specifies CASSPDRTSGRDSTDTQYF.

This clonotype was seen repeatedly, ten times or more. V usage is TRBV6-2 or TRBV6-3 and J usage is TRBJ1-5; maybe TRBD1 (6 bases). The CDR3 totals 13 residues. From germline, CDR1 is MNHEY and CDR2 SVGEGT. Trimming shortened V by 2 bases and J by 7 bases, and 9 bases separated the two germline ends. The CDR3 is CASSYEGGQPQHF. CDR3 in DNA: TGTGCCAGCAGTTACGAGGGGGGCCAGCCCCAGCATTTT.

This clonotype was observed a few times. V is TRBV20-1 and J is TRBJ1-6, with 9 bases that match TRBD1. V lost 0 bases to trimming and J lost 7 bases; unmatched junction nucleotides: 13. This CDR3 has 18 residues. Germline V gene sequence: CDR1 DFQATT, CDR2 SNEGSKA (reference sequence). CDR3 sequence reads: CSARDTGQGLAWNSPLHF. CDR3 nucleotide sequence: TGCAGTGCTAGAGACACGGGACAGGGCCTCGCTTGGAATTCACCCCTCCACTTT.

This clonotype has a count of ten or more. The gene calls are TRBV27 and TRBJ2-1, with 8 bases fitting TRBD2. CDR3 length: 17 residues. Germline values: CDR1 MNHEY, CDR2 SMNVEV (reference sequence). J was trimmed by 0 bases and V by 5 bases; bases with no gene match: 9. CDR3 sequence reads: CASSPRIAGSSYNEQFF. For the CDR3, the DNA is TGTGCCAGCAGTCCTCGTATAGCGGGAAGCTCCTACAATGAGCAGTTCTTC.

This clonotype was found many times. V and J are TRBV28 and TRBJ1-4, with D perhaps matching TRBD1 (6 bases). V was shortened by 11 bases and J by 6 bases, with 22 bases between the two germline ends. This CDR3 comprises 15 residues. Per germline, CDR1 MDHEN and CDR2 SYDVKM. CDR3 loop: CAAQRGGGGDEKLFF. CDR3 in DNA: TGTGCCGCACAGCGTGGAGGGGGAGGGGATGAAAAACTGTTTTTT.

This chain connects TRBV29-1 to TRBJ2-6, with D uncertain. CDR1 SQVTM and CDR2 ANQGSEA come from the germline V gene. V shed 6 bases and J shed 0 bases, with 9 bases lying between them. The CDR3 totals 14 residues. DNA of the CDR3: TGCAGCGTGCCCCTGAGCTCTGGGGCCAACGTCCTGACTTTC. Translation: CSVPLSSGANVLTF.

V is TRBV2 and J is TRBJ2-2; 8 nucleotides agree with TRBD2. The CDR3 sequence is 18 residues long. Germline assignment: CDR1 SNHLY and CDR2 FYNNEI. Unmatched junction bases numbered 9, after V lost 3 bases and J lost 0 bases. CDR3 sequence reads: CASSDSLLAGTNTGELFF. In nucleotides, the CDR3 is TGTGCCAGCAGTGACTCCCTTTTAGCGGGAACGAACACCGGGGAGCTGTTTTTT.

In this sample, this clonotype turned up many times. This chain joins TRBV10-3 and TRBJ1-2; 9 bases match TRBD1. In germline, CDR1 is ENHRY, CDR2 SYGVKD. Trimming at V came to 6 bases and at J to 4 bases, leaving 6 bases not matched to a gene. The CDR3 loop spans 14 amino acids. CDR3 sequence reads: CAIRGTGTFYGYTF. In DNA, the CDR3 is TGTGCCATCAGAGGGACAGGGACATTCTATGGCTACACCTTC.